A single sample gave rise to the 21 T cell receptor beta chains below, sequenced in a study of neurological immune-mediated disorders (dated by TCRdb to the late 2010s). Library construction relied on 5' RACE. The listed sequencing device is Illumina HiSeq 2500. TCRdb applied fastp at Q25 and MiXCR to the public reads, then kept only in-frame beta chains. Merged by CDR3 protein, the rows form single entries marked with the most common genes and DNA. The sample table contains under 50,000 distinct CDR3 sequences; only one count was recorded for under 14% of them. 3% to 4.5% of the sample comes from the top ten. Material: CD4+ T cells from blood. These receptors were collected from a woman in her 30s with HTLV-1-associated myelopathy (HAM/TSP).

The count of this clonotype is one. A junction boundary mismatches the germline segment, possibly from a read error. The chain joins TRBV5-1 to TRBJ1-1; TRBD1 agrees at 7 bases. Germline V gives CDR1 SGHRS, CDR2 YFSETQ. The CDR3 contains 13 residues. CDR3 residues: CASRSTGNTETFF. As DNA, the CDR3 is TGCGCCAGCAGATCGACAGGGAACACTGAAACTTTCTTT.

This clonotype showed up many times. The chain combines TRBV3-1 with TRBJ2-5; 10 bases are a match to TRBD2. Germline V gene sequence: CDR1 LGHDT, CDR2 YNNKEL (reference sequence). The CDR3 spans 17 residues. The trim removed 3 bases at V and 7 bases at J, leaving 14 bases unmatched. In DNA, the CDR3 is TGTGCCAGCAGCCAGGCGGGACTAGCGTCGACTAGGTGGACCCAGTACTTC. It codes for CASSQAGLASTRWTQYF.

Within the sample, this clonotype is medium-sized. The chain has TRBV20-1 and TRBJ2-7; TRBD1 agrees at 8 bases. CDR1 is DFQATT, CDR2 SNEGSKA, per germline (reference sequence). Trimming took 2 bases from V and 0 from J; bases not matched to a gene: 6. The CDR3 totals 15 residues. The CDR3, as DNA: TGCAGTGCTAGAAGGGACAGGATTATCTCCTACGAGCAGTACTTC. Translating it yields CSARRDRIISYEQYF.

This clonotype came up many times. The chain recombines TRBV20-1 with TRBJ2-7; 8 positions agree with TRBD2. This CDR3 contains 15 residues. Looked up from germline, CDR1 is DFQATT and CDR2 is SNEGSKA (reference sequence). J gave up 3 bases and V 6 bases, and 13 bases lay outside the gene matches. The CDR3 spells CSAPSTSGGGYEQYF. The CDR3 bases are TGCAGTGCCCCAAGCACCAGCGGGGGTGGCTACGAGCAGTACTTC.

The rearrangement links TRBV7-9 to TRBJ1-1; D gene unclear. The CDR3 sequence is 13 residues long. Per the germline V gene, CDR1 is SEHNR and CDR2 is FQNEAQ (reference sequence). The germline V and J ends were trimmed by 3 bases and 1 base, with 6 bases remaining between them. In DNA, the CDR3 is TGTGCCAGCAGCTTGGAAACGAACACTGAAGCTTTCTTT. This translates into CASSLETNTEAFF.

This clonotype was seen at least ten times. This chain connects TRBV20-1 to TRBJ1-1; 11 positions match TRBD1. The CDR3 loop spans 13 amino acids. Germline CDR1 and CDR2: DFQATT and SNEGSKA (reference sequence). DNA for the CDR3: TGCAGAGGAGGGACAGGGGGTTCGACTGAAGCTTTCTTT. It yields the protein CRGGTGGSTEAFF.

This clonotype was seen many times. This chain links TRBV20-1 with TRBJ2-7, with D possibly TRBD2 on 5 matching bases. The CDR3 sequence is 12 residues long. Trimming removed 6 bases at V and 2 bases at J, with 11 bases between. In germline, CDR1 is DFQATT, CDR2 SNEGSKA (reference sequence). For the CDR3, the DNA is TGCAGTGCCACAGACGGGGCCTACGAGCAGTACTTC. It translates to CSATDGAYEQYF.

This clonotype was seen many times. This sequence joins TRBV2 and TRBJ1-4; no clear D gene. V was clipped by 8 bases and J by 4 bases, with 8 bases between them. Germline V gene sequence: CDR1 SNHLY, CDR2 FYNNEI. CDR3 size: 12 residues. CDR3 in DNA: TGTGCCAGCGAAAGGGATAATGAAAAACTGTTTTTT. Protein product: CASERDNEKLFF.

This clonotype was observed many times. The V call is TRBV5-4, the J call TRBJ2-1, with 8 bases identical to TRBD2. Germline CDR1 SGHNT, CDR2 YYREEE (reference sequence). This CDR3 spans 15 amino acids. Germline trimming cut 2 bases from V and 5 bases from J; bases unmatched to any gene: 6. The CDR3 sequence: CASSFPAGGHNEQFF. In DNA form, the CDR3 reads TGTGCCAGCAGCTTTCCGGCGGGGGGCCACAATGAGCAGTTCTTC.

This clonotype was seen many times. The chain combines TRBV7-6 with TRBJ2-7; 9 nucleotides align to TRBD2. The germline CDR1 and CDR2 sequences are SGHVS and FNYEAQ. Losses at the gene ends were 5 bases for V and 2 bases for J; bases not matched to a gene: 7. This CDR3 spans 15 amino acids. CDR3 loop: CASSPLAGVAYEQYF. The CDR3 region has the DNA TGTGCCAGCAGCCCTTTAGCGGGGGTCGCCTACGAGCAGTACTTC.

The V and J genes are TRBV6-5 and TRBJ1-4, with D hard to call. Trimming shortened V by 4 bases and J by 1 base, and 10 bases separated the two germline ends. This CDR3 comprises 15 residues. CDR1 MNHEY and CDR2 SVGAGI come from the germline V gene. The CDR3 here is CASSSGVLTNEKLFF. CDR3 sequence (DNA): TGTGCCAGCAGTTCCGGGGTCCTAACTAATGAAAAACTGTTTTTT.

This clonotype was found many times. CDR3: CASSLAGGLNTEAFF. In DNA, the CDR3 is TGCGCCAGCAGCTTGGCAGGGGGCTTGAACACTGAAGCTTTCTTT. The V gene is TRBV5-1, the J gene TRBJ1-1; 8 bases line up with TRBD1. Trimming took 0 bases from V and 0 from J; bases not matched to a gene: 1. This CDR3 contains 15 residues. Germline CDR1 and CDR2: SGHRS and YFSETQ.

Of note for this clonotype: At one end the junction does not follow the germline gene, possibly because of a read error. V usage is TRBV7-9 and J usage is TRBJ1-2; D gene uncertain. The germline gives CDR1 SEHNR, CDR2 FQNEAQ (reference sequence). The length of the CDR3 is 15 residues. CDR3 coding DNA: TGTACCAGCAGCTTAGGGATTGGGGTCAGCTATGGCTACACCTTC. Its protein product is CTSSLGIGVSYGYTF.

This clonotype was observed many times. The chain links TRBV5-1 to TRBJ1-1; no firm D call. The CDR3 runs 13 residues. V was pared by 1 base and J by 5 bases, with 9 bases between. Per germline, CDR1 SGHRS and CDR2 YFSETQ. The CDR3 loop is CASSLSVGTEAFF. The CDR3 nucleotides read TGCGCCAGCAGCTTGTCGGTGGGGACTGAAGCTTTCTTT.

This clonotype is deemed medium-sized (0.01 to 0.1%). This chain links TRBV20-1 with TRBJ2-3, with D tentatively TRBD1 (6 bases). V lost 0 bases and J lost 2, with 12 bases in between. CDR3 length equals 15 residues. From germline, CDR1 is DFQATT and CDR2 SNEGSKA (reference sequence). The CDR3 loop reads CSAREAQGYTDTQYF. In DNA form, the CDR3 reads TGCAGTGCTAGAGAAGCACAGGGTTACACAGATACGCAGTATTTT.

This clonotype was recorded at least ten times. The rearrangement joins TRBV5-1 to TRBJ1-2; D gene uncertain. Germline V gene sequence: CDR1 SGHRS, CDR2 YFSETQ. With 4 bases removed from V and 6 bases from J, the gap between germline ends came to 13 bases. The CDR3 contains 13 residues. In DNA, the CDR3 is TGCGCCAGCAGCATCCAGGCAACGGATGGCTACACCTTC. Amino acids: CASSIQATDGYTF.

This clonotype appeared many times. The J gene is TRBJ1-2, the V gene TRBV11-1; 9 nucleotides match TRBD1. Per the germline V gene, CDR1 is SGHAT and CDR2 is FQDESV (reference sequence). Trimming removed 5 bases from V and 3 bases from J; junction bases left unmatched: 4. This CDR3 contains 14 residues. The CDR3 sequence is CASSRDRDDYGYTF. The CDR3 DNA reads as TGTGCCAGCAGCAGGGACAGGGATGACTATGGCTACACCTTC.

This clonotype was counted between two and nine times. This chain joins TRBV20-1 and TRBJ1-2; maybe TRBD1 (6 bases). Looked up from germline, CDR1 is DFQATT and CDR2 is SNEGSKA (reference sequence). Trimming pared 3 bases from V and 8 bases from J, leaving 16 bases between. The CDR3 loop spans 13 amino acids. CDR3: CSARWQGNGGYTF. The CDR3 DNA reads as TGCAGTGCTAGGTGGCAGGGGAACGGCGGCTACACCTTC.

This clonotype was found many times. This chain uses TRBV5-1 with TRBJ1-1, with D possibly matching TRBD1 (5 bases). Trimming removed 6 bases at V and 0 bases at J, with 15 bases between. Germline values: CDR1 SGHRS, CDR2 YFSETQ. The CDR3 has 15 residues. The CDR3 nucleotides are TGCGCCAGCACCCCACAAGGACACCTGAACACTGAAGCTTTCTTT. Translation gives CASTPQGHLNTEAFF. Full variable domain (rest looked up from reference TRBV5-1 and TRBJ1-1): KAGVTQTPRYLIKTRGQQVTLSCSPISGHRSVSWYQQTPGQGLQFLFEYFSETQRNKGNFPGRFSGRQFSNSRSEMNVSTLELGDSALYLCASTPQGHLNTEAFFGQGTRLTVV.

The chain carries TRBV20-1 and TRBJ2-1, with no clear D. The CDR3 runs 14 residues. V was cut by 6 bases and J by 0 bases, with 12 bases left in between. Looked up from germline, CDR1 is DFQATT and CDR2 is SNEGSKA (reference sequence). The DNA of the CDR3 is TGCAGTGCCTCGTGGAGAAGCTCCTACAATGAGCAGTTCTTC. Translating gives CSASWRSSYNEQFF.

This clonotype was picked up many times. The chain has TRBV10-3 and TRBJ2-3; 14 nucleotides align to TRBD2. This CDR3 has 19 amino acids. The germline V gene has CDR1 ENHRY and CDR2 SYGVKD. V lost 4 bases, J lost 0 bases, and 9 bases stayed unmatched. The CDR3 DNA follows: TGTGCCATCAGTGGCCCACGGACTAGCGGGGGGATAAGCACAGATACGCAGTATTTT. Protein: CAISGPRTSGGISTDTQYF.